This T cell receptor (beta chain) derives from a study of cytomegalovirus exposure and HLA in healthy donors. Study-wide results and limits: Researchers catalogued 160 or so TCR beta chains as cytomegalovirus-associated.

Profiling relied on immunoSEQ multiplex PCR, and the TCRdb table lists in-frame clones only, not all of them. The data contain roughly 98,000 clones, about 90% of them singletons. With respect to this clone: Its antigen is currently unknown.

This CDR3 has 15 residues. V shed 2 bases and J 3 bases; nucleotides not matched to a gene: 1. Per germline, CDR1 SGHTA and CDR2 FQGNSA. The TCR sequence derives from a man younger than 35 in good health and CMV-seropositive. The sample taken for sequencing was PBMCs. The V gene is TRBV7-2, the J gene TRBJ2-7; 13 nucleotides align to TRBD2. Here the CDR3 reads CASSLRTSGSYEQYF. CDR3 in DNA: TGTGCCAGCAGCTTAAGGACTAGCGGGAGCTACGAGCAGTACTTC.